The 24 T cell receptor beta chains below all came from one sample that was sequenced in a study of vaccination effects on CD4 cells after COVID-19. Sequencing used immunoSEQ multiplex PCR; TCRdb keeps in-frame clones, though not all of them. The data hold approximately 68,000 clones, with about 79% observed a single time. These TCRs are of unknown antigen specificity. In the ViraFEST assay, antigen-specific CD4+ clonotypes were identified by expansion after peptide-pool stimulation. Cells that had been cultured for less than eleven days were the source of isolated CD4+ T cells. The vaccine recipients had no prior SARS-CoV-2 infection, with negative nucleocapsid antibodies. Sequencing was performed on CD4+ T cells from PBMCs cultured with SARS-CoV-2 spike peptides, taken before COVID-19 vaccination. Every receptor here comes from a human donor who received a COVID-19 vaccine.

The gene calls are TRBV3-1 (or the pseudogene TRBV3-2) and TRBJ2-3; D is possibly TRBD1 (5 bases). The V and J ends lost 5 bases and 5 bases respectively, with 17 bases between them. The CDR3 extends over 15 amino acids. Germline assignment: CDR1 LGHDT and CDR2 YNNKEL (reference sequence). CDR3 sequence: CASSYRQAPEDTQYF. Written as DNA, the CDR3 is TGTGCCAGCAGCTACAGGCAGGCGCCGGAAGATACGCAGTATTTT.

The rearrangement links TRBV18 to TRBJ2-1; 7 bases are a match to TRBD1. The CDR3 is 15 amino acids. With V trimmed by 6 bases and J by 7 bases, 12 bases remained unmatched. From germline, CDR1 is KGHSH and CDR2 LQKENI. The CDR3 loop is CASSDSGTARNEQFF. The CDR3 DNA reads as TGTGCCAGCTCCGATTCGGGGACAGCGAGGAATGAGCAGTTCTTC.

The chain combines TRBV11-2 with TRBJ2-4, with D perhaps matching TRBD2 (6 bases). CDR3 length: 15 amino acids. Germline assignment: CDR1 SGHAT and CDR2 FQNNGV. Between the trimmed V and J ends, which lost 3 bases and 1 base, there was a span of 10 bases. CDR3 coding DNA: TGTGCCAGCAGCTTTATCCGGGGGGCCAAAAACATTCAGTACTTC. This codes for CASSFIRGAKNIQYF.

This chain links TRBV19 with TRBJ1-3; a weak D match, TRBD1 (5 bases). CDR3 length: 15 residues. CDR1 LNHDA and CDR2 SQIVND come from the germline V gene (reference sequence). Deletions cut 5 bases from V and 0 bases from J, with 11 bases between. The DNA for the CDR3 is TGTGCCAGTAGTCCCGCCGGGGGCTCTGGAAACACCATATATTTT. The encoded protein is CASSPAGGSGNTIYF.

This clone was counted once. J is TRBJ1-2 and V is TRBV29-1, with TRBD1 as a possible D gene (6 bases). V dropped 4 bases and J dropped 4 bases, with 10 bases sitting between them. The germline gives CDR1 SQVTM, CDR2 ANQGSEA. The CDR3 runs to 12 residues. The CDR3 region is CSVAGDRYGYTF. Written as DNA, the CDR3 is TGCAGCGTTGCAGGGGATCGCTATGGCTACACCTTC.

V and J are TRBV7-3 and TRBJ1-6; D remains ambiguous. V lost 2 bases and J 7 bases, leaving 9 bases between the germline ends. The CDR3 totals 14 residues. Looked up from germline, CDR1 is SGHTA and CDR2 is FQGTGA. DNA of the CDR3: TGTGCCAGCAGCTTACGGAATGAAAATTCACCCCTCCACTTT. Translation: CASSLRNENSPLHF.

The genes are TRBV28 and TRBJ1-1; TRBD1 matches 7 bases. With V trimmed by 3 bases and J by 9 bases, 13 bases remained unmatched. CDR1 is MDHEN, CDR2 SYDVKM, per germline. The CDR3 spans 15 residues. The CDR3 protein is CASSFADRDRKKAFF. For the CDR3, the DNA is TGTGCCAGCAGTTTCGCCGACCGGGACAGAAAGAAAGCTTTCTTT. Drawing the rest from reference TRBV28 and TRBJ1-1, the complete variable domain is DVKVTQSSRYLVKRTGEKVFLECVQDMDHENMFWYRQDPGLGLRLIYFSYDVKMKEKGDIPEGYSVSREKKERFSLILESASTNQTSMYLCASSFADRDRKKAFFGQGTRLTVV.

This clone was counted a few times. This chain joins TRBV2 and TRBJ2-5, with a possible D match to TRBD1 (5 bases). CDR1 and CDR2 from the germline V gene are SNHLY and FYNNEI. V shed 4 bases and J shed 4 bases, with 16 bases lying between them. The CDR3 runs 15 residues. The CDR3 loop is CASSAQGITRETQYF. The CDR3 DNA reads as TGTGCCAGCAGTGCCCAGGGAATAACTCGAGAGACCCAGTACTTC.

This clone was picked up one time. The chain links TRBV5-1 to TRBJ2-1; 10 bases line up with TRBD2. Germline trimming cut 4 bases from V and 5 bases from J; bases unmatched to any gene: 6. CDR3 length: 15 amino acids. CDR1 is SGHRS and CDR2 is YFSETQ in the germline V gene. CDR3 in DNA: TGCGCCAGCAGCCCCAAGCGGGGGGGGAACAATGAGCAGTTCTTC. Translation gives CASSPKRGGNNEQFF.

The CDR3, as DNA: TGCGCCAGCAGCCGCCTACAGGGCTCTGGAAACACCATATATTTT. Protein: CASSRLQGSGNTIYF. The V call is TRBV4-3, the J call TRBJ1-3; D possibly corresponds to TRBD1 (6 bases). This CDR3 has 15 residues. The germline V and J ends were trimmed by 4 bases and 0 bases, with 10 bases remaining between them. CDR1 is LGHNA, CDR2 YSLEER, per germline.

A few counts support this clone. CDR3 residues: CASSKQKRGYTF. As DNA, the CDR3 is TGTGCCAGCAGCAAACAAAAACGTGGCTACACCTTC. The J gene is TRBJ1-2, the V gene TRBV21-1. TRBV21-1 is shown as a pseudogene. This CDR3 is 12 amino acids long.

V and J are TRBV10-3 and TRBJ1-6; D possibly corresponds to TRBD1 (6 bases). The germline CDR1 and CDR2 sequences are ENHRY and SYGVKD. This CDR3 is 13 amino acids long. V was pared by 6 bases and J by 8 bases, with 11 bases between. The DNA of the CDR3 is TGTGCCATCAGAGCTCAGGGGTATTCACCCCTCCACTTT. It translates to CAIRAQGYSPLHF.

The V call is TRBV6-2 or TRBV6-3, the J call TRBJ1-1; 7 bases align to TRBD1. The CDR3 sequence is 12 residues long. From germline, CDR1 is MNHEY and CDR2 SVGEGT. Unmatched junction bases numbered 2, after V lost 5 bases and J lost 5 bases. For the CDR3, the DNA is TGTGCCAGCAGTCCGACAGGGACTGAAGCTTTCTTT. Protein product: CASSPTGTEAFF.

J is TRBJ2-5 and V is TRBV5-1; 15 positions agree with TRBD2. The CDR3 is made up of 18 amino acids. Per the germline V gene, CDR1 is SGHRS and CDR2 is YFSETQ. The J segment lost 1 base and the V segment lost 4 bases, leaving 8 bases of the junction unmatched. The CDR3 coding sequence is TGCGCCAGCAGCCAAGGCGGGACTAGCGGGGGGACCCAAGAGACCCAGTACTTC. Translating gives CASSQGGTSGGTQETQYF.

Here the CDR3 reads CASSPRGTSGVRVGQFF. DNA of the CDR3: TGTGCCAGCAGTCCCAGAGGGACTAGCGGGGTGCGGGTGGGGCAGTTCTTC. The chain uses TRBV28 and TRBJ2-1, with 13 bases aligning to TRBD2. The CDR3 contains 17 residues. V dropped 5 bases and J dropped 12; count of bases not matched to a gene: 16. Per germline, CDR1 MDHEN and CDR2 SYDVKM.

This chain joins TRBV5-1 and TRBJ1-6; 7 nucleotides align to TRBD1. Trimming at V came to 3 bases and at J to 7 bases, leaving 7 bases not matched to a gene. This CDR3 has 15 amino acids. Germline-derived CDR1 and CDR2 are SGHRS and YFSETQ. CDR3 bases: TGCGCCAGCAGCTCCCTTCCGGGACAGAATTCACCCCTCCACTTT. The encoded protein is CASSSLPGQNSPLHF. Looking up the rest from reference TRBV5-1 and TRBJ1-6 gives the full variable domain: KAGVTQTPRYLIKTRGQQVTLSCSPISGHRSVSWYQQTPGQGLQFLFEYFSETQRNKGNFPGRFSGRQFSNSRSEMNVSTLELGDSALYLCASSSLPGQNSPLHFGNGTRLTVT.

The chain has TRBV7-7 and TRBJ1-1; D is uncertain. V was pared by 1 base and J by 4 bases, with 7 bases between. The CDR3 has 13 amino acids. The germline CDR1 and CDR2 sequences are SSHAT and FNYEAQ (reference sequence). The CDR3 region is CASSLDRGTEAFF. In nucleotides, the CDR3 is TGTGCCAGCAGCTTAGACCGTGGCACTGAAGCTTTCTTT.

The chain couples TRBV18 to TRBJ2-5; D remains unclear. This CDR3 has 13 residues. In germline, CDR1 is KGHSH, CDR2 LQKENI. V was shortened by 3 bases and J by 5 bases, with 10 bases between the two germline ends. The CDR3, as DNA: TGTGCCAGCTCACCTCAAACCCGGGAGACCCAGTACTTC. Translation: CASSPQTRETQYF. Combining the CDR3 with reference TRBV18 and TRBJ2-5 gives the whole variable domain NAGVMQNPRHLVRRRGQEARLRCSPMKGHSHVYWYRQLPEEGLKFMVYLQKENIIDESGMPKERFSAEFPKEGPSILRIQQVVRGDSAAYFCASSPQTRETQYFGPGTRLLVL.

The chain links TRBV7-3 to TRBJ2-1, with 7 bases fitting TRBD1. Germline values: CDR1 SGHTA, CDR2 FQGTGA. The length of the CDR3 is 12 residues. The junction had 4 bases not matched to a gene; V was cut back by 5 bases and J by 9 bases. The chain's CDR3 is CASSVTGTEQFF. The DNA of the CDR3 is TGTGCCAGCAGCGTGACAGGGACTGAGCAGTTCTTC.

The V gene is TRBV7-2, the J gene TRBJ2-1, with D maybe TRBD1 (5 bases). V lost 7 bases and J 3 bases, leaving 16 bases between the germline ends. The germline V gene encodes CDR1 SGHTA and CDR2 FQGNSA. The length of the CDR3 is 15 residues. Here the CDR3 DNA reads TGTGCCAGCATGGCCTCCCGAGGACACTACAATGAGCAGTTCTTC. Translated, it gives CASMASRGHYNEQFF.

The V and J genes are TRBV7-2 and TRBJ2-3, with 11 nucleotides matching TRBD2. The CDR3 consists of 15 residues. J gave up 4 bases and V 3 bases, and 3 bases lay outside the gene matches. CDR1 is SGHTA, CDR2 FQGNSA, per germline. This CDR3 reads CASSFLAGGPDTQYF. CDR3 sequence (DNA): TGTGCCAGCAGCTTTCTAGCGGGGGGACCAGATACGCAGTATTTT.

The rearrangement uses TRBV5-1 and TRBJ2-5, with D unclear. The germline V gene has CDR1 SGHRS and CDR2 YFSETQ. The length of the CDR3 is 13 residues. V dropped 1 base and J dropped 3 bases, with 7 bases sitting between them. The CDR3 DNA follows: TGCGCCAGCAGCTTGATGACAAAAGAGACCCAGTACTTC. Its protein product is CASSLMTKETQYF.

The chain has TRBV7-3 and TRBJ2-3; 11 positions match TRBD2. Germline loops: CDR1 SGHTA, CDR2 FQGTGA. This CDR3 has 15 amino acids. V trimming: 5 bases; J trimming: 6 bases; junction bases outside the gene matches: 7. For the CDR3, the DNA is TGTGCCAGCAGCCAAGGGGGACTAGCGGCGGATACGCAGTATTTT. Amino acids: CASSQGGLAADTQYF. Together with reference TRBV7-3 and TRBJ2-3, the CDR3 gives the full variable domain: GAGVSQTPSNKVTEKGKYVELRCDPISGHTALYWYRQSLGQGPEFLIYFQGTGAADDSGLPNDRFFAVRPEGSVSTLKIQRTERGDSAVYLCASSQGGLAADTQYFGPGTRLTVL.

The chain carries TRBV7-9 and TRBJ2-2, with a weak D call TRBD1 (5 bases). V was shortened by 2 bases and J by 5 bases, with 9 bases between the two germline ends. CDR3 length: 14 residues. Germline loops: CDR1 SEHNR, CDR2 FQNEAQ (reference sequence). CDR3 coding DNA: TGTGCCAGCAGCTTACAAACAGGTACCGGGGAGCTGTTTTTT. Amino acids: CASSLQTGTGELFF. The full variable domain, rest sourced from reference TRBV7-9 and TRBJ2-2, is DTGVSQNPRHKITKRGQNVTFRCDPISEHNRLYWYRQTLGQGPEFLTYFQNEAQLEKSRLLSDRFSAERPKGSFSTLEIQRTEQGDSAMYLCASSLQTGTGELFFGEGSRLTVL.